Sequencing of this T cell receptor (beta chain) was carried out in a study of shared clonotypes between healthy human individuals. Germline lookup yields CDR1 LGHNA and CDR2 YNFKEQ. This CDR3 spans 17 amino acids. The ends were cut back, 0 bases at V and 2 bases at J, with 16 bases in the middle. Clones were sequenced by immunoSEQ multiplex PCR, and TCRdb holds only the in-frame ones, with some missing. The sample shows around 700,000 clones, roughly 70% of them seen only once. The TCR originated in a woman under 40 in good health. The sequenced material came from memory CD4+ T cells sorted from blood. As for subset: CD45RA-negative fraction. The J gene is TRBJ1-2, the V gene TRBV4-2; a weak D match, TRBD1 (5 bases). Here the CDR3 reads CASSQDSGPEVNYGYTF. The CDR3 DNA is TGTGCCAGCAGCCAAGATTCGGGGCCAGAGGTAAACTATGGCTACACCTTC.